Below are 19 T cell receptor beta chains sequenced from a single sample in a study of T-cell reconstitution after alpha-beta-depleted transplantation in children. Unique molecular identifiers were incorporated into the prepared TCRbeta library. TCRdb re-analysed the PCR reads in MiXCR, keeping a single row per CDR3 protein. The table lists 280,000 or so distinct CDR3 sequences, 11% of them singletons, with about 25% in the top ten. The material was peripheral blood, obtained 180 days after TCRalphabeta/CD19-depleted stem cell transplant. The source is a male patient aged 2 to 9 who had a stem cell transplant for chronic granulomatous disease, so the T cells may come from the graft donor.

This clonotype was observed many times. CDR3 amino acids: CASSLAEVVREQYF. The CDR3 coding sequence is TGTGCCAGCAGCTTAGCGGAGGTAGTTCGGGAGCAGTACTTC. The chain is built from TRBV7-8 and TRBJ2-7; possibly TRBD2 for D (5 bases). Per germline, CDR1 SGHVS and CDR2 FQNEAQ. The germline V and J ends were trimmed by 0 bases and 7 bases, with 13 bases remaining between them. The CDR3 is made up of 14 amino acids.

This clonotype was seen ten or more times. The chain is built from TRBV7-2 and TRBJ2-3; possible D gene TRBD1, 5 bases. V lost 3 bases to trimming and J lost 5 bases, with 9 bases between them. The CDR3 runs to 13 residues. Germline values: CDR1 SGHTA, CDR2 FQGNSA. The CDR3 reads CASSLRTIDTQYF. The DNA of the CDR3 is TGTGCCAGCAGCTTGAGGACAATAGATACGCAGTATTTT.

Comment on this clonotype: Since a much larger clone is just one base distant, this may be a read error. This chain links TRBV7-2 with TRBJ2-5, with 7 positions matching TRBD2. This CDR3 has 14 amino acids. The germline CDR1 and CDR2 sequences are SGHTA and FQGNSA. Unmatched junction bases numbered 7, after V lost 2 bases and J lost 7 bases. In DNA, the CDR3 is TGTGCCAGCAGCTTAAGCGGGATTAAGGGGACCCAGTACTTC. Its protein is CASSLSGIKGTQYF.

This clonotype was found many times. This sequence joins TRBV7-2 and TRBJ1-2; maybe TRBD1 (5 bases). From germline, CDR1 is SGHTA and CDR2 FQGNSA. The length of the CDR3 is 14 residues. V was trimmed by 5 bases and J by 4 bases, leaving 14 bases between them. The CDR3 sequence is CASSPGTGLYGYTF. DNA of the CDR3: TGTGCCAGCAGCCCGGGGACGGGTCTCTATGGCTACACCTTC.

This clonotype was recorded at least ten times. The chain links TRBV29-1 to TRBJ1-1, with a weak D call TRBD1 (5 bases). V gave up 4 bases and J gave up 7 bases, with 16 bases separating them. Germline V gene data show CDR1 as SQVTM and CDR2 as ANQGSEA. The CDR3 spans 13 residues. CDR3 protein: CSVGRGGTGEAFF. As DNA, the CDR3 is TGCAGCGTTGGTAGGGGAGGCACGGGTGAAGCTTTCTTT. Full variable domain (rest looked up from reference TRBV29-1 and TRBJ1-1): SAVISQKPSRDICQRGTSLTIQCQVDSQVTMMFWYRQQPGQSLTLIATANQGSEATYESGFVIDKFPISRPNLTFSTLTVSNMSPEDSSIYLCSVGRGGTGEAFFGQGTRLTVV.

This clonotype was observed many times. The rearrangement joins TRBV4-1 to TRBJ2-5; 12 bases line up with TRBD2. The length of the CDR3 is 16 residues. After removal of 3 bases from V and 5 bases from J, the junction contained 7 bases not matched to a gene. Per germline, CDR1 MGHRA and CDR2 YSYEKL. In DNA form, the CDR3 reads TGCGCCAGCAGCCAGATTACCGGGACTAGCGGGGAGACCCAGTACTTC. It specifies CASSQITGTSGETQYF.

Ten or more counts support this clonotype. The CDR3 region has the DNA TGTGCCAGCAGTCCCGGGGACAGCCTAAATCAGCCCCAGCATTTT. It yields the protein CASSPGDSLNQPQHF. This chain links TRBV12-3 or TRBV12-4 with TRBJ1-5; 7 bases align to TRBD1. V trimming: 5 bases; J trimming: 4 bases; junction bases outside the gene matches: 8. CDR3 size: 15 residues.

This clonotype was observed many times. J is TRBJ2-5 and V is TRBV5-1; 10 bases agree with TRBD1. This CDR3 region has 18 residues. J was trimmed by 4 bases and V by 2 bases; bases with no gene match: 14. Germline lookup yields CDR1 SGHRS and CDR2 YFSETQ. CDR3 region: CASSFGQGGYGYSETQYF. The CDR3 coding sequence is TGCGCCAGCAGCTTCGGACAGGGGGGGTATGGGTATTCAGAGACCCAGTACTTC.

The sample holds many counts of this clonotype. The chain uses TRBV18 and TRBJ2-7; unclear D gene. Trimming took 6 bases from V and 2 from J, leaving 14 bases between them. CDR1 is KGHSH and CDR2 is LQKENI in the germline V gene. This CDR3 region has 14 residues. The CDR3 sequence: CASSQRNLAYEQYF. The CDR3 nucleotides are TGTGCCAGCTCCCAACGGAATTTGGCCTACGAGCAGTACTTC. Looking up the rest from reference TRBV18 and TRBJ2-7 gives the full variable domain: NAGVMQNPRHLVRRRGQEARLRCSPMKGHSHVYWYRQLPEEGLKFMVYLQKENIIDESGMPKERFSAEFPKEGPSILRIQQVVRGDSAAYFCASSQRNLAYEQYFGPGTRLTVT.

This clonotype showed up many times. The gene calls are TRBV14 and TRBJ2-7; 7 bases fit TRBD2. V shed 3 bases and J 0 bases; nucleotides not matched to a gene: 5. In germline, CDR1 is SGHDN, CDR2 FVKESK. This CDR3 is built from 15 residues. The CDR3 loop is CASSQGPGGSYEQYF. CDR3 DNA sequence: TGTGCCAGCAGCCAGGGACCGGGGGGCTCCTACGAGCAGTACTTC.

This clonotype was counted a few times. The rearrangement uses TRBV2 and TRBJ1-1; D is unclear. In germline, CDR1 is SNHLY, CDR2 FYNNEI. The CDR3 covers 14 residues. V dropped 1 base and J dropped 1 base, with 7 bases sitting between them. This CDR3 reads CASSEGRANTEAFF. For the CDR3, the DNA is TGTGCCAGCAGTGAAGGACGGGCGAACACTGAAGCTTTCTTT. Full variable domain (missing parts from reference TRBV2 and TRBJ1-1): EPEVTQTPSHQVTQMGQEVILRCVPISNHLYFYWYRQILGQKVEFLVSFYNNEISEKSEIFDDQFSVERPDGSNFTLKIRSTKLEDSAMYFCASSEGRANTEAFFGQGTRLTVV.

This clonotype was seen at least ten times. The junction and the germline gene differ at one end; a read error may be behind it. This CDR3 is CASSPPSTDTQYF. In DNA, the CDR3 is TGCGCCAGCAGCCCGCCCAGCACAGATACGCAGTATTTT. This chain connects TRBV18 to TRBJ2-3; D gene ambiguous. In germline, CDR1 is KGHSH, CDR2 LQKENI. The CDR3 has 13 amino acids.

This clonotype was counted many times. The chain carries TRBV6-6 and TRBJ2-7; D unclear. V was shortened by 3 bases and J by 2 bases, with 8 bases between the two germline ends. CDR1 and CDR2 (germline): MNHNY, SVGAGI (reference sequence). The CDR3 has 13 residues. CDR3 coding DNA: TGTGCCAGCAGTTATACACTAACCTACGAGCAGTACTTC. Its translation: CASSYTLTYEQYF.

For this clonotype: Mismatch with germline at one junction end may stem from a read error. V usage is TRBV28 and J usage is TRBJ2-1; D unclear. Germline assignment: CDR1 MDHEN and CDR2 SYDVKM. This CDR3 region has 15 residues. CDR3 nucleotide sequence: TGTGCCAGCACCGTAACCAGGTCTTCCCACAATGAGCAGCTCTTC. It encodes CASTVTRSSHNEQLF. The full variable domain, with the rest looked up from reference TRBV28 and TRBJ2-1, is DVKVTQSSRYLVKRTGEKVFLECVQDMDHENMFWYRQDPGLGLRLIYFSYDVKMKEKGDIPEGYSVSREKKERFSLILESASTNQTSMYLCASTVTRSSHNEQLFGPGTRLTVL.

There are a few counts of this clonotype. This sequence joins TRBV19 and TRBJ2-1; 7 bases align to TRBD2. J was trimmed by 4 bases and V by 2 bases; bases with no gene match: 11. Germline CDR1 is LNHDA and CDR2 is SQIVND (reference sequence). CDR3 length: 17 residues. In nucleotides, the CDR3 is TGTGCCAGTAGTATAAGGGCGGGAGTTGATGAATACAATGAGCAGTTCTTC. It is translated as CASSIRAGVDEYNEQFF.

This chain connects TRBV28 to TRBJ2-1; 10 bases align to TRBD2. This CDR3 region has 13 residues. The V gene's germline CDR1 is MDHEN and CDR2 SYDVKM. The J segment lost 8 bases and the V segment lost 7 bases, leaving 5 bases of the junction unmatched. The CDR3 DNA follows: TGTGCCAGCACTAGCGGGAGTGCCGATGAGCAGTTCTTC. Translation: CASTSGSADEQFF.

This clonotype came up many times. This chain uses TRBV28 with TRBJ2-2; 7 nucleotides align to TRBD2. This CDR3 region has 15 residues. Unmatched junction bases numbered 4, after V lost 2 bases and J lost 4 bases. Germline lookup yields CDR1 MDHEN and CDR2 SYDVKM. In nucleotides, the CDR3 is TGTGCCAGCAGTTTAGGGGCGGGAGTCACCGGGGAGCTGTTTTTT. This sequence encodes CASSLGAGVTGELFF.

The sample holds many counts of this clonotype. V gene TRBV20-1 combines with J gene TRBJ2-7, with D perhaps matching TRBD1 (6 bases). Germline CDR1 DFQATT, CDR2 SNEGSKA (reference sequence). The CDR3 spans 13 residues. V was clipped by 1 base and J by 0 bases, with 7 bases between them. The CDR3 loop reads CSARGTVSYEQYF. CDR3 bases: TGCAGTGCTAGAGGGACAGTCTCCTACGAGCAGTACTTC.

This clonotype is a singleton in its sample. This could be a read error, since a much larger clone is one nucleotide away. The chain couples TRBV5-1 to TRBJ2-1; D is unresolved. This CDR3 has 16 amino acids. Per germline, CDR1 SGHRS and CDR2 YFSETQ. CDR3 sequence (DNA): TGCGCCAGCAGCTTGGTGATCGGAAGCTCCTACAATGTGCAGTTCTTC. Amino acids: CASSLVIGSSYNVQFF.